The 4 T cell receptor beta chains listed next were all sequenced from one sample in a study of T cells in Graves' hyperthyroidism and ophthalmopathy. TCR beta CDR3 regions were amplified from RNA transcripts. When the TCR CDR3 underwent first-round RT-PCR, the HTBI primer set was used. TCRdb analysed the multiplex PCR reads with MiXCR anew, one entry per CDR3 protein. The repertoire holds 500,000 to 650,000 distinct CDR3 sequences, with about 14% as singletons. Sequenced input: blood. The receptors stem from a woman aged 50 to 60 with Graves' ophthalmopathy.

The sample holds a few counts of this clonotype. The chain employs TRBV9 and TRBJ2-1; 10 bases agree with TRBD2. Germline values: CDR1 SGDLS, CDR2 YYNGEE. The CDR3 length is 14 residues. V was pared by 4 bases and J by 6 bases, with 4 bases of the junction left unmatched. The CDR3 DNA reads TGTGCCAGCAGCCCTAGCGGGAGCCCCAATGAGCAGTTCTTC. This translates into CASSPSGSPNEQFF.

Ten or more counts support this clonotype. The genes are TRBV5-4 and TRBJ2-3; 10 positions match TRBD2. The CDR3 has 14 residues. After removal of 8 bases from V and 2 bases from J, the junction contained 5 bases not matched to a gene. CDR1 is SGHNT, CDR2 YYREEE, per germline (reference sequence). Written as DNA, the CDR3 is TGTGCCAGTACGACTAGCGGGTACACAGATACGCAGTATTTT. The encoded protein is CASTTSGYTDTQYF.

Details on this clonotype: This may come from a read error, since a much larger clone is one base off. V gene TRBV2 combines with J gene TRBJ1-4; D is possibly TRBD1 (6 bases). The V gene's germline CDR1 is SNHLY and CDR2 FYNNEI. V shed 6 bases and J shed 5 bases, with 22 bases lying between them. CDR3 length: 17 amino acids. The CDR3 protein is CASSVNREYGVNEKLFF. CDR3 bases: TGTGCCAGCAGCGTGAACAGGGAGTATGGCGTGAATGAAAAACTGTTTTTT. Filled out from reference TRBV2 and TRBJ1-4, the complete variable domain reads EPEVTQTPSHQVTQMGQEVILRCVPISNHLYFYWYRQILGQKVEFLVSFYNNEISEKSEIFDDQFSVERPDGSNFTLKIRSTKLEDSAMYFCASSVNREYGVNEKLFFGSGTQLSVL.

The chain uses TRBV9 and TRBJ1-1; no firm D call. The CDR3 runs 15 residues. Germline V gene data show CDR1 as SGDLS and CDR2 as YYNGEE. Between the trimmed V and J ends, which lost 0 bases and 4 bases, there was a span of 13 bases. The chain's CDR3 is CASSVEKGSSTEAFF. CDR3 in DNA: TGTGCCAGCAGCGTAGAAAAGGGCTCGAGCACTGAAGCTTTCTTT.